The present T cell receptor (beta chain) was sequenced within a study of blood T cell repertoires in COVID-19. For the study at large: Whether acute or convalescent, the COVID-19 samples came from the United States, Italy and Spain.

Germline V gene sequence: CDR1 LGHDT, CDR2 YNNKEL (reference sequence). Trimming took 3 bases from V and 0 from J, leaving 12 bases between them. The CDR3 totals 16 residues. This clone was seen a single time. Patients at the Seattle site were enrolled during active infection and followed longitudinally. Original methodology: Estimation of nucleated cell counts was performed using reference gene primer amplification. Clones were read by immunoSEQ multiplex PCR, and TCRdb kept only the in-frame ones, dropping some. V, J and clone size are taken as reported in that table, and D and trimming were inferred from the DNA itself. Among some 99,000 clones listed, roughly 90% were seen once.

The genes are TRBV3-1 (or the pseudogene TRBV3-2) and TRBJ1-3, with a possible D match to TRBD1 (6 bases). Source material: peripheral blood. The TCR comes from a human donor with COVID-19, enrolled during active disease. The donor label of this sample is uncertain. The CDR3 sequence: CASSHSQGSSGNTIYF. In DNA form, the CDR3 reads TGTGCCAGCAGCCATAGCCAGGGGAGCTCTGGAAACACCATATATTTT.